This T cell receptor beta chain was sequenced for a study of cytotoxic CD8 clonotypes in ibrutinib-treated CLL. This clone was picked up one time. Its antigen remains unidentified. TCR beta library input comprised approximately 1.9 micrograms of genomic DNA from cryopreserved PBMCs. Study findings and constraints: Under treatment, the uncommon public clonotypes either contracted or remained stable. Clonality was higher at baseline than in age-matched healthy donors and tracked circulating CD8+ T-cell counts.

Target depth was 1 in 200,000 to 1 in 1 million T cells, about 10x per clonotype. The data were produced by immunoSEQ multiplex PCR, yet TCRdb's version contains in-frame clones alone and is incomplete. The repertoire holds around 310,000 clones, with roughly 80% as singletons. This TCR was recovered from a human donor with chronic lymphocytic leukemia. The specimen comprised PBMCs, sampled before ibrutinib treatment.

The CDR3 sequence is CAWSETSGNTGELFF. DNA for the CDR3: TGTGCCTGGAGTGAAACTAGCGGGAACACCGGGGAGCTGTTTTTT. The gene calls are TRBV30 and TRBJ2-2; the match to TRBD2 covers 8 bases. Germline trimming cut 1 base from V and 1 base from J; bases unmatched to any gene: 2. There are 15 residues in the CDR3. CDR1 and CDR2 from the germline V gene are GTSNPN and SVGIG (reference sequence).